The next 5 T cell receptor beta chains were all read from a single sample in a study of graft-versus-host responses after intestinal transplantation. TCRdb's copy holds only in-frame clones and misses some; the assay was immunoSEQ multiplex PCR. The table lists under 55,000 clones, 90% to 95% of them singletons. The sample in question was PBMCs, obtained 524 days after transplant. All receptors derive from a human patient who received an intestinal transplant, so some T cells may come from the graft donor.

This clone has only one observation. J is TRBJ2-7 and V is TRBV7-2; possibly TRBD1 for D (5 bases). The V and J ends lost 1 base and 0 bases respectively, with 13 bases between them. The CDR3 sequence is 16 residues long. The germline CDR1 and CDR2 sequences are SGHTA and FQGNSA. The CDR3: CASSLESGHHSYEQYF. CDR3 coding DNA: TGTGCCAGCAGCTTAGAGTCAGGGCATCACTCCTACGAGCAGTACTTC.

The chain joins TRBV28 to TRBJ2-2, with D possibly called TRBD1 or TRBD2 (5 bases each). Per the germline V gene, CDR1 is MDHEN and CDR2 is SYDVKM. This CDR3 spans 16 amino acids. The V gene lost 6 bases and the J gene lost 3 bases, with 17 bases spanning the gap. The CDR3, as DNA: TGTGCCAGCAGCTTAGAGGGGTGGGGGTACACCGGGGAGCTGTTTTTT. The encoded protein is CASSLEGWGYTGELFF.

The gene calls are TRBV27 and TRBJ2-7; D uncertain. Germline lookup yields CDR1 MNHEY and CDR2 SMNVEV (reference sequence). There are 14 residues in the CDR3. Trimming cost V 4 bases and J 4 bases, with 14 bases left between them. CDR3 bases: TGTGCCAGCAGTTACCGACCGTTCGGGTACGAGCAGTACTTC. Residues: CASSYRPFGYEQYF.

CDR3 DNA: TGCGCCAGCAGCCACCAGACAGGACCGAACACTGAAGCTTTCTTT. It encodes CASSHQTGPNTEAFF. The chain joins TRBV4-1 to TRBJ1-1, with a weak D call TRBD1 (6 bases). V was cut by 3 bases and J by 1 base, with 12 bases left in between. The CDR3 totals 15 residues. Germline V gene lookup returns CDR1 MGHRA and CDR2 YSYEKL.

This clone was counted only a few times. This chain links TRBV27 with TRBJ1-5; no reliable D call. Germline assignment: CDR1 MNHEY and CDR2 SMNVEV (reference sequence). Trimming removed 3 bases from V and 3 bases from J, with 3 bases in between. The CDR3 totals 12 residues. The CDR3 is CASSFPNQPQHF. The CDR3, as DNA: TGTGCCAGCAGTTTCCCCAATCAGCCCCAGCATTTT.